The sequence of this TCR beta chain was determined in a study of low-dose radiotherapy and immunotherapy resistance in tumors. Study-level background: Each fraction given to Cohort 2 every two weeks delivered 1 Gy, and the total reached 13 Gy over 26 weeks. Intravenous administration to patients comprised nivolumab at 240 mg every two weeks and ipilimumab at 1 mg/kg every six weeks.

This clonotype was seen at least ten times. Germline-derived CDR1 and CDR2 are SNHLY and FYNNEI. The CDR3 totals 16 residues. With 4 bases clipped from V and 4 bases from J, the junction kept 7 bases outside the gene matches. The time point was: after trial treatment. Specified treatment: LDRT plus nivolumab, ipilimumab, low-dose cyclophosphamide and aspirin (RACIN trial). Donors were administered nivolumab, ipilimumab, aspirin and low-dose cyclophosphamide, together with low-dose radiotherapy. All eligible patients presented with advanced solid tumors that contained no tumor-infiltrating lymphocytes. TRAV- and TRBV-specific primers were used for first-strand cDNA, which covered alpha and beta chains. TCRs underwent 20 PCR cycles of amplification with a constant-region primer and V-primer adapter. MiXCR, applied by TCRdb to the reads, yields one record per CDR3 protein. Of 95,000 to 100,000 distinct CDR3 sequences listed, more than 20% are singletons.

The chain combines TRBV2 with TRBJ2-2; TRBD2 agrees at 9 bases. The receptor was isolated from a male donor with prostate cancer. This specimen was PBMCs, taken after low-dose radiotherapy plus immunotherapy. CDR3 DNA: TGTGCCAGCAGTGCGCGGGGACTAGCCGGCACCGGGGAGCTGTTTTTT. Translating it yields CASSARGLAGTGELFF.